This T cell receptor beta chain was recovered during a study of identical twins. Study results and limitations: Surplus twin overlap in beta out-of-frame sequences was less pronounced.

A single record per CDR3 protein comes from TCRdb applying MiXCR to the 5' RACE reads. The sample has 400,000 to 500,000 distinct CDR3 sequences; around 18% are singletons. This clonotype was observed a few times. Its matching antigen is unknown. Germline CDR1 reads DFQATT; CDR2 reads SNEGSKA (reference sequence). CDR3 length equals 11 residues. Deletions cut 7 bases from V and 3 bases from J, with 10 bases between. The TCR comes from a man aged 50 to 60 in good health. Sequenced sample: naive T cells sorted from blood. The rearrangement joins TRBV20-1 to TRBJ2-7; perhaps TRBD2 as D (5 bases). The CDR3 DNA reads TGCAGTGGGGCGGACTTCTACGAGCAGTACTTC. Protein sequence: CSGADFYEQYF.